Listed below are T cell receptor beta chains from one sample, sequenced in a study of blood T cell repertoires in COVID-19. Assay: immunoSEQ multiplex PCR; the TCRdb copy retains only in-frame clones and omits some. Counted here are hundreds of thousands of clones, approximately 90% occurring once; the ten biggest clones make up approximately 2%. Sequencing input: PBMCs or T cells enriched from blood (not recorded which). Every receptor here comes from a woman in her sixties in a cohort exposed to, infected with or recovered from COVID-19 (not recorded which). Each CDR3 is given with its conserved first and last residue. Each record gives: clone size, D gene, J gene, CDR3 length, V gene, CDR3 protein, CDR3 DNA. The D gene is left open where the match is weak. Part of the rows lack a size; the others show once, few, many or a class for expanded clones.

size: .; D: TRBD1; J: TRBJ1-1; length: 14; V: TRBV19; CDR3: CASSIGDSGTEAFF; DNA: TGTGCCAGTAGTATAGGGGACAGCGGAACTGAAGCTTTCTTT
size: once; D: .; J: TRBJ1-5; length: 15; V: TRBV5-1; CDR3: CASSPVPSSNQPQHF; DNA: TGCGCCAGCAGCCCAGTCCCTTCTAGCAATCAGCCCCAGCATTTT
size: few; D: TRBD2; J: TRBJ2-7; length: 14; V: TRBV5-4; CDR3: CASSLVAGSYEQYF; DNA: TGTGCCAGCAGCTTGGTAGCGGGATCGTACGAGCAGTACTTC
size: .; D: TRBD2; J: TRBJ2-1; length: 15; V: TRBV7-3; CDR3: CASSLMTSGSNEQFF; DNA: TGTGCCAGCAGCTTAATGACTAGCGGGAGCAATGAGCAGTTCTTC
size: .; D: TRBD2; J: TRBJ2-1; length: 18; V: TRBV24-1; CDR3: CATSDSIAGTPSYNEQFF; DNA: TGTGCCACCAGTGACTCGATAGCGGGGACACCCTCCTACAATGAGCAGTTCTTC
size: few; D: TRBD1; J: TRBJ2-7; length: 13; V: TRBV10-1; CDR3: CASSPPGQGALYF; DNA: TGCGCCAGCAGTCCTCCGGGACAGGGGGCTCTGTACTTC
size: .; D: .; J: TRBJ1-5; length: 15; V: TRBV19; CDR3: CASSITGSRGQPQHF; DNA: TGTGCCAGTAGTATAACAGGCAGTCGAGGACAGCCCCAGCATTTT
size: .; D: .; J: TRBJ1-3; length: 16; V: TRBV19; CDR3: CASSKSDFSSGNTIYF; DNA: TGTGCCAGTAGTAAATCCGACTTTAGCTCTGGAAACACCATATATTTT
size: .; D: TRBD1; J: TRBJ2-1; length: 15; V: TRBV18; CDR3: CASSLRDRSYNEQFF; DNA: TGTGCCAGCTCGCTTCGGGACAGGTCCTACAATGAGCAGTTCTTC
size: .; D: TRBD1; J: TRBJ1-5; length: 18; V: TRBV4-3; CDR3: CASSQAVPGGESNQPQHF; DNA: TGCGCCAGCAGCCAAGCTGTTCCAGGGGGTGAAAGCAATCAGCCCCAGCATTTT
size: .; D: .; J: TRBJ1-2; length: 15; V: TRBV5-1; CDR3: CASSARLDRNYGYTF; DNA: TGCGCCAGCAGCGCCCGACTTGACAGGAACTATGGCTACACCTTC
size: once; D: .; J: TRBJ2-4; length: 15; V: TRBV12-2; CDR3: CASRLTVLAKNIQYF; DNA: TGTGCAAGTCGCTTAACAGTCCTAGCCAAAAACATTCAGTACTTC
size: .; D: .; J: TRBJ1-2; length: 14; V: TRBV10-2; CDR3: CASTQGTTNYGYTF; DNA: TGCGCCAGCACACAAGGGACAACTAACTATGGCTACACCTTC
size: once; D: TRBD1; J: TRBJ1-6; length: 15; V: TRBV28; CDR3: CASSLPGQATLPLHF; DNA: TGTGCCAGCAGCCTACCCGGACAGGCAACCCTACCCCTCCACTTT
size: .; D: .; J: TRBJ2-1; length: 12; V: TRBV25-1; CDR3: CASRGSYNEQFF; DNA: TGTGCCAGCCGAGGGTCCTACAATGAGCAGTTCTTC
size: .; D: .; J: TRBJ1-1; length: 15; V: TRBV15; CDR3: CATSRDPRVGTEAFF; DNA: TGTGCCACCAGCAGAGATCCCAGGGTTGGCACTGAAGCTTTCTTT
size: .; D: TRBD1; J: TRBJ2-6; length: 18; V: TRBV4-2; CDR3: CASSQAGQFLSGANVLTF; DNA: TGTGCCAGCAGCCAAGCGGGACAGTTCCTCTCTGGGGCCAACGTCCTGACTTTC
size: .; D: .; J: TRBJ1-2; length: 13; V: TRBV5-4; CDR3: CASSLVGGYGYTF; DNA: TGTGCCAGCAGCTTAGTCGGCGGGTATGGCTACACCTTC
size: .; D: .; J: TRBJ2-7; length: 15; V: TRBV28; CDR3: CASSLRPGKRWEQYF; DNA: TGTGCCAGCAGTTTACGCCCAGGGAAGAGGTGGGAGCAGTACTTC
size: .; D: TRBD1; J: TRBJ1-2; length: 18; V: TRBV6-1; CDR3: CASSERLGGTGGGHGYTF; DNA: TGTGCCAGCAGTGAAAGGTTGGGGGGGACAGGGGGCGGACATGGCTACACCTTC
size: few; D: TRBD1; J: TRBJ1-2; length: 15; V: TRBV19; CDR3: CASSSHDRERHGYTF; DNA: TGTGCCAGTAGTTCCCATGACAGGGAACGGCACGGCTACACCTTC
size: .; D: .; J: TRBJ2-7; length: 15; V: TRBV10-2; CDR3: CASRTTDTIPYEQYF; DNA: TGCGCCAGCAGAACGACGGACACAATTCCCTACGAGCAGTACTTC
size: few; D: TRBD1; J: TRBJ2-7; length: 17; V: TRBV5-8; CDR3: CASSLAVIVGQVMEQYF; DNA: TGTGCCAGCAGCTTGGCGGTTATTGTGGGACAGGTTATGGAGCAGTACTTC
size: .; D: .; J: TRBJ1-1; length: 14; V: TRBV19; CDR3: CASSQTGMNTEAFF; DNA: TGTGCCAGTAGCCAGACAGGTATGAACACTGAAGCTTTCTTT
size: .; D: .; J: TRBJ2-3; length: 15; V: TRBV19; CDR3: CASRPQGKGADTQYF; DNA: TGTGCCAGTAGACCACAGGGAAAAGGGGCAGATACGCAGTATTTT
size: .; D: TRBD1; J: TRBJ1-1; length: 13; V: TRBV7-3; CDR3: CASSSGQGTEAFF; DNA: TGTGCCAGCAGCTCAGGACAGGGCACTGAAGCTTTCTTT
size: .; D: .; J: TRBJ1-6; length: 15; V: TRBV7-8; CDR3: CASRSAAIDNSPLHF; DNA: TGTGCCAGCAGAAGCGCCGCGATTGATAATTCACCCCTCCACTTT
size: .; D: .; J: TRBJ1-6; length: 16; V: TRBV27; CDR3: CASSLSGRGSGSPLHF; DNA: TGTGCCAGCAGTTTATCGGGACGGGGGTCTGGGTCACCCCTCCACTTT
size: .; D: .; J: TRBJ2-5; length: 14; V: TRBV11-1; CDR3: CASSTLAFQETQYF; DNA: TGTGCCAGCAGCACCCTAGCGTTTCAAGAGACCCAGTACTTC
size: .; D: .; J: TRBJ2-1; length: 15; V: TRBV30; CDR3: CAWSDLVSSYNEQFF; DNA: TGTGCCTGGAGTGATCTCGTGAGCTCCTACAATGAGCAGTTCTTC
size: .; D: TRBD1; J: TRBJ2-6; length: 17; V: TRBV5-4; CDR3: CASSPGTGFSGANVLTF; DNA: TGTGCCAGCAGCCCCGGGACAGGGTTCTCTGGGGCCAACGTCCTGACTTTC
size: once; D: .; J: TRBJ2-7; length: 16; V: TRBV15; CDR3: CATSRDRKGGTYEQYF; DNA: TGTGCCACCAGCAGAGATCGGAAAGGGGGAACCTACGAGCAGTACTTC
size: .; D: .; J: TRBJ1-5; length: 16; V: TRBV6-1; CDR3: CASSEEGWDTNQPQHF; DNA: TGTGCCAGCAGTGAAGAGGGGTGGGATACCAATCAGCCCCAGCATTTT
size: .; D: .; J: TRBJ2-5; length: 11; V: TRBV2; CDR3: CASSLRETQYF; DNA: TGTGCCAGCAGTTTGAGAGAGACCCAGTACTTC
size: .; D: TRBD2; J: TRBJ2-5; length: 16; V: TRBV5-1; CDR3: CASSSIWTSGKETQYF; DNA: TGCGCCAGCAGCTCTATATGGACTAGCGGGAAAGAGACCCAGTACTTC
size: .; D: .; J: TRBJ2-2; length: 15; V: TRBV28; CDR3: CASSLVTGKAGELFF; DNA: TGTGCCAGCAGTTTGGTTACGGGAAAGGCCGGGGAGCTGTTTTTT
size: .; D: .; J: TRBJ1-5; length: 12; V: TRBV28; CDR3: CASSPGDWAQHF; DNA: TGTGCCAGCAGCCCGGGGGATTGGGCCCAGCATTTT
size: once; D: TRBD1; J: TRBJ1-2; length: 15; V: TRBV5-1; CDR3: CASSLDGTAEDGYTF; DNA: TGCGCCAGCAGCTTGGACGGGACAGCAGAGGATGGCTACACCTTC
size: .; D: TRBD1; J: TRBJ1-2; length: 15; V: TRBV7-9; CDR3: CASSLGQGAVYGYTF; DNA: TGTGCCAGCAGCTTGGGGCAGGGGGCAGTCTATGGCTACACCTTC
size: once; D: TRBD2; J: TRBJ2-3; length: 15; V: TRBV2; CDR3: CASSERELRTDTQYF; DNA: TGTGCCAGCAGTGAGCGGGAGCTGCGGACAGATACGCAGTATTTT
size: .; D: TRBD1; J: TRBJ2-1; length: 15; V: TRBV7-9; CDR3: CASSLPETGSDEQFF; DNA: TGTGCCAGCAGCTTACCAGAGACAGGGTCCGATGAGCAGTTCTTC
size: .; D: TRBD2; J: TRBJ2-7; length: 17; V: TRBV19; CDR3: CASSLGTSGKSSYEQYF; DNA: TGTGCCAGTAGTCTCGGGACTAGCGGGAAGAGCTCCTACGAGCAGTACTTC
size: .; D: TRBD1; J: TRBJ1-5; length: 15; V: TRBV18; CDR3: CASSPRGTGDQPQHF; DNA: TGTGCCAGCTCACCACGGGGGACAGGGGATCAGCCCCAGCATTTT
size: .; D: TRBD1; J: TRBJ1-6; length: 16; V: TRBV5-1; CDR3: CASSLNAGGRNSPLHF; DNA: TGCGCCAGCAGCTTGAATGCAGGGGGCAGAAATTCACCCCTCCACTTT
size: few; D: .; J: TRBJ1-5; length: 14; V: TRBV16; CDR3: CASSQQGSNQPQHF; DNA: TGTGCCAGCAGCCAACAGGGAAGCAATCAGCCCCAGCATTTT
size: .; D: .; J: TRBJ1-5; length: 16; V: TRBV7-9; CDR3: CASSLAVTESNQPQHF; DNA: TGTGCCAGCAGCTTAGCGGTAACAGAAAGCAATCAGCCCCAGCATTTT
size: .; D: .; J: TRBJ1-3; length: 16; V: TRBV3-1/TRBV3-2; CDR3: CASSQVSASSGNTIYF; DNA: TGTGCCAGCAGCCAAGTTAGCGCTAGCTCTGGAAACACCATATATTTT
size: .; D: .; J: TRBJ2-1; length: 16; V: TRBV28; CDR3: CATRGGKGYPYNEQFF; DNA: TGTGCCACCAGGGGCGGGAAGGGATATCCCTACAATGAGCAGTTCTTC
size: .; D: TRBD1; J: TRBJ2-2; length: 17; V: TRBV27; CDR3: CATRRGQGAKNTGELFF; DNA: TGTGCCACCAGAAGGGGGCAGGGGGCGAAGAACACCGGGGAGCTGTTTTTT
size: .; D: .; J: TRBJ2-7; length: 17; V: TRBV1; CDR3: CTSSLPIWLAGDYEQYF; DNA: TGCACCAGCAGCCTTCCCATCTGGCTAGCGGGAGACTACGAGCAGTACTTC
size: .; D: .; J: TRBJ1-2; length: 13; V: TRBV3-1/TRBV3-2; CDR3: CASSEGGGYGYTF; DNA: TGTGCCAGCAGCGAGGGAGGGGGCTATGGCTACACCTTC
size: .; D: .; J: TRBJ1-3; length: 15; V: TRBV6-5; CDR3: CASMETGSSGNTIYF; DNA: TGTGCCAGCATGGAGACAGGCAGCTCTGGAAACACCATATATTTT
size: .; D: .; J: TRBJ1-2; length: 13; V: TRBV2; CDR3: CASSEEGVGGYTF; DNA: TGTGCCAGCAGTGAAGAGGGGGTAGGCGGCTACACCTTC
size: once; D: TRBD1; J: TRBJ1-2; length: 15; V: TRBV7-2; CDR3: CASSQQGPTSYGYTF; DNA: TGTGCCAGCAGCCAACAGGGGCCAACCTCCTATGGCTACACCTTC
size: .; D: .; J: TRBJ1-5; length: 16; V: TRBV28; CDR3: CASSPLAQGSNQPQHF; DNA: TGTGCCAGCAGCCCCTTGGCCCAGGGATCCAATCAGCCCCAGCATTTT
size: once; D: TRBD1; J: TRBJ1-5; length: 17; V: TRBV3-1/TRBV3-2; CDR3: CASSQGTGESRNQPQHF; DNA: TGTGCCAGCAGCCAAGGGACAGGGGAGAGCCGCAATCAGCCCCAGCATTTT
size: .; D: TRBD1; J: TRBJ1-1; length: 15; V: TRBV28; CDR3: CASWDRGRGLTEAFF; DNA: TGTGCCAGCTGGGACAGGGGGCGCGGGTTGACTGAAGCTTTCTTT
size: .; D: .; J: TRBJ1-1; length: 15; V: TRBV7-3; CDR3: CASSSGGRRDTEAFF; DNA: TGTGCCAGCAGCTCCGGGGGGCGCCGGGACACTGAAGCTTTCTTT
size: .; D: .; J: TRBJ2-7; length: 15; V: TRBV4-1; CDR3: CASSRGHGSSYEQYF; DNA: TGCGCCAGCAGCCGAGGACACGGCAGCTCCTACGAGCAGTACTTC